This T cell receptor (beta chain) was identified in a study of shared clonotypes between healthy human individuals. General observations from the study: Naive subsets generally had larger estimated richness than memory subsets.

Clones were read by immunoSEQ multiplex PCR, and TCRdb kept only the in-frame ones, dropping some. The table includes 550,000 to 850,000 clones, over 55% detected once. CDR1 and CDR2 from the germline V gene are SGHNT and YYREEE (reference sequence). With 3 bases removed from V and 1 base from J, the gap between germline ends came to 7 bases. The CDR3 spans 14 residues. Concerning this clone: Antigen specificity is unknown.

V gene TRBV5-4 combines with J gene TRBJ2-2; D not resolved. The sequence was collected from a woman under 40 in good health. Sequencing was performed on memory CD4+ T cells sorted from blood. Subset reported: CD45RA-negative fraction. The CDR3 loop is CASSSRKNTGELFF. DNA for the CDR3: TGTGCCAGCAGCTCACGAAAGAACACCGGGGAGCTGTTTTTT.